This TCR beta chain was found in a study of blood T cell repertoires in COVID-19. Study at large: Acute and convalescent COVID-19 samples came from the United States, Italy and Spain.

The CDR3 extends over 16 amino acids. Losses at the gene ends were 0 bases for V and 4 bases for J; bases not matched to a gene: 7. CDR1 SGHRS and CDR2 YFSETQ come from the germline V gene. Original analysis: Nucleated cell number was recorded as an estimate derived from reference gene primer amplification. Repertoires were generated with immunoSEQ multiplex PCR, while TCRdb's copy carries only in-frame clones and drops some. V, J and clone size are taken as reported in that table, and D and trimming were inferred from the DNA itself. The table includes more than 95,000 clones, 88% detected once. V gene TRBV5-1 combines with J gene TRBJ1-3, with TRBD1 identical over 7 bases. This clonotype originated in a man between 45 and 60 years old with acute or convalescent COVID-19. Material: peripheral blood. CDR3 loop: CASSLALQGSGNTIYF. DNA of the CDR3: TGCGCCAGCAGCTTGGCCCTACAGGGGTCCGGAAACACCATATATTTT.